This T cell receptor beta chain is from a study of blood T cell repertoires in COVID-19. Study information: Both acute and convalescent COVID-19 samples were obtained from the United States, Italy and Spain. PBMCs, B-cell-depleted T cells, or T cells provided the cDNA or gDNA that made up the material.

In the original processing: Reference gene primer amplification gave estimated nucleated cell counts. TCRdb keeps only in-frame clones here, not all; method: immunoSEQ multiplex PCR. Clone size and V and J calls were adopted from that table, with D and trimming inferred from the DNA. The profile shows roughly 56,000 clones, about 91% of them singletons. This CDR3 has 16 residues. Unmatched junction bases numbered 4, after V lost 4 bases and J lost 3 bases. Germline V gene lookup returns CDR1 MNHEY and CDR2 SVGAGI. The source of this sequence is a man aged 45 to 65 with active COVID-19. Sequencing was done on a sample of peripheral blood. The chain carries TRBV6-5 and TRBJ2-2; 11 positions agree with TRBD1. This chain's CDR3 is CASSLDRGQDTGELFF. The CDR3 nucleotides read TGTGCCAGCAGTTTGGACAGGGGGCAGGACACCGGGGAGCTGTTTTTT.